The 29 T cell receptor beta chains below were found in one sample sequenced in a study of T cell responses to AZD1222 COVID-19 vaccine. The repertoire was sequenced with immunoSEQ multiplex PCR; TCRdb's copy has only in-frame clones and lacks some. The table shows about 88,000 clones, with approximately 88% occurring only once. The sequenced sample was peripheral blood, obtained on day 0 of AZD1222 vaccination. Source of these receptors: an adult in good health.

The chain recombines TRBV30 with TRBJ2-7; 9 bases are a match to TRBD2. CDR1 is GTSNPN, CDR2 SVGIG, per germline (reference sequence). The trim removed 1 base at V and 2 bases at J, leaving 3 bases unmatched. The CDR3 is 14 amino acids. CDR3 coding DNA: TGTGCCTGGAGTGGCGGACTAGCGACCTACGAGCAGTACTTC. The encoded protein is CAWSGGLATYEQYF. The full variable domain, in which reference TRBV30 and TRBJ2-7 provide the parts outside the CDR3, is SQTIHQWPATLVQPVGSPLSLECTVEGTSNPNLYWYRQAAGRGLQLLFYSVGIGQISSEVPQNLSASRPQDRQFILSSKKLLLSDSGFYLCAWSGGLATYEQYFGPGTRLTVT.

V usage is TRBV5-6 and J usage is TRBJ1-1; 7 nucleotides align to TRBD1. The CDR3 length is 12 residues. The germline V gene encodes CDR1 SGHDT and CDR2 YYEEEE. The V gene end was trimmed by 4 bases and the J gene end by 5 bases; junction bases not matched to a gene: 2. CDR3 DNA sequence: TGTGCCAGCAGCCAGGGGGGGACTGAAGCTTTCTTT. Translation gives CASSQGGTEAFF.

The CDR3 loop reads CASSGGRRSGELFF. The CDR3 DNA reads TGTGCCAGCAGTGGGGGACGACGGAGCGGGGAGCTGTTTTTT. This chain connects TRBV2 to TRBJ2-2, with D tentatively TRBD1 or TRBD2 (5 bases each). The germline V gene encodes CDR1 SNHLY and CDR2 FYNNEI. The germline V and J ends were trimmed by 4 bases and 7 bases, with 13 bases remaining between them. This CDR3 comprises 14 residues.

The rearrangement joins TRBV3-1 (or the pseudogene TRBV3-2) to TRBJ2-7; a weak D match, TRBD2 (6 bases). Germline CDR1 and CDR2: LGHDT and YNNKEL (reference sequence). V was pared by 1 base and J by 6 bases, with 7 bases between. The CDR3 contains 12 residues. The CDR3: CASSQGTTEQYF. The CDR3 DNA reads as TGTGCCAGCAGCCAAGGGACTACCGAGCAGTACTTC.

This clone turned up a few times. V usage is TRBV5-1 and J usage is TRBJ2-7; the D is unclear. Trimming stripped 2 bases from V and 3 bases from J, with 9 bases between. CDR1 is SGHRS and CDR2 is YFSETQ in the germline V gene. This CDR3 is 13 amino acids long. The CDR3, as DNA: TGCGCCAGCAGCTTTAACTACGGCTACGAGCAGTACTTC. Encoded protein: CASSFNYGYEQYF.

The rearrangement links TRBV9 to TRBJ1-5; no firm D call. This CDR3 is built from 15 residues. The germline CDR1 and CDR2 sequences are SGDLS and YYNGEE. Trimming removed 0 bases at V and 0 bases at J, with 7 bases between. The CDR3 reads CASSVGGNSNQPQHF. The DNA for the CDR3 is TGTGCCAGCAGCGTAGGTGGGAATAGCAATCAGCCCCAGCATTTT.

This clone was seen a handful of times. The same CDR3 can be traced to other DNA sequences in this sample. The rearrangement uses TRBV9 and TRBJ2-3; D ambiguous. The V end was cut by 0 bases, the J end by 1 base, with 6 bases between. There are 14 residues in the CDR3. CDR1 SGDLS and CDR2 YYNGEE come from the germline V gene. CDR3 DNA: TGTGCCAGCAGCGTAGTCGGCGGCACAGATACGCAGTATTTT. Encoded protein: CASSVVGGTDTQYF.

The rearrangement uses TRBV5-4 and TRBJ2-2; 7 nucleotides match TRBD1. The V gene's germline CDR1 is SGHNT and CDR2 YYREEE (reference sequence). The junction had 5 bases not matched to a gene; V was cut back by 3 bases and J by 6 bases. The CDR3 contains 14 residues. The CDR3 DNA sequence: TGTGCCAGCAGCTCGCCGACAGGGCCCGGGGAGCTGTTTTTT. This translates into CASSSPTGPGELFF.

The chain carries TRBV5-6 and TRBJ2-1, with D tentatively TRBD1 (5 bases). This CDR3 region has 15 residues. Germline V lookup: CDR1 SGHDT, CDR2 YYEEEE. Between the trimmed V and J ends, which lost 0 bases and 9 bases, there was a span of 16 bases. This chain's CDR3 is CASSLAGSLPSEQFF. The CDR3 region has the DNA TGTGCCAGCAGCTTGGCAGGGTCCCTACCAAGTGAGCAGTTCTTC.

The rearrangement links TRBV28 to TRBJ1-4, with D possibly TRBD1 on 6 matching bases. Germline V gene data show CDR1 as MDHEN and CDR2 as SYDVKM. This CDR3 is built from 17 residues. V dropped 5 bases and J dropped 4 bases, with 20 bases sitting between them. The CDR3 loop reads CASSTGGGLVGNEKLFF. The CDR3 region has the DNA TGTGCCAGCAGTACCGGGGGGGGCTTAGTAGGTAATGAAAAACTGTTTTTT.

In regard to this clone: Different DNA sequences within this sample yield the same CDR3. The chain joins TRBV7-9 to TRBJ1-5; no definite D call. The CDR3 has 12 amino acids. Trimming pared 1 base from V and 6 bases from J, leaving 4 bases between. Germline values: CDR1 SEHNR, CDR2 FQNEAQ (reference sequence). The CDR3 bases are TGTGCCAGCAGCTTAGGCGGTCAGCCCCAGCATTTT. Protein product: CASSLGGQPQHF.

This chain joins TRBV5-8 and TRBJ2-3, with TRBD1 matching over 9 bases. CDR3 size: 16 residues. Trimming removed 2 bases from V and 4 bases from J; junction bases left unmatched: 8. The germline V gene has CDR1 SGHTS and CDR2 YDEGEE. The CDR3 sequence is CASSFSNRGHSDTQYF. The CDR3, as DNA: TGTGCCAGCAGCTTTTCCAACAGGGGGCACTCAGATACGCAGTATTTT.

The chain couples TRBV12-3 or TRBV12-4 to TRBJ2-1; D remains ambiguous. The CDR3 is 11 residues long. V was shortened by 8 bases and J by 4 bases, with 6 bases between the two germline ends. The CDR3 region has the DNA TGTGCCAGCTCCACTTACAATGAGCAGTTCTTC. Residues: CASSTYNEQFF.

This rearrangement joins TRBV6-5 to TRBJ1-1, with D tentatively TRBD1 (5 bases). Trimming shortened V by 2 bases and J by 0 bases, and 10 bases separated the two germline ends. This CDR3 has 15 amino acids. Germline-derived CDR1 and CDR2 are MNHEY and SVGAGI. CDR3 DNA sequence: TGTGCCAGCAGTTACAGTCGACAGATGAACACTGAAGCTTTCTTT. It encodes CASSYSRQMNTEAFF.

J is TRBJ2-1 and V is TRBV21-1. TRBV21-1 is tagged as a pseudogene. The CDR3 consists of 16 residues. The CDR3: CASSKSPGSSYNEQFF. The CDR3 region has the DNA TGTGCCAGCAGCAAAAGCCCAGGGAGCTCCTACAATGAGCAGTTCTTC.

This sequence joins TRBV10-3 and TRBJ2-3, with 8 bases that match TRBD1. The CDR3 loop spans 15 amino acids. Trimming at V came to 9 bases and at J to 2 bases, leaving 10 bases not matched to a gene. Germline V CDR1 and CDR2: ENHRY, SYGVKD. The CDR3 protein is CAIRGQGKSTDTQYF. DNA for the CDR3: TGTGCCATAAGAGGACAGGGAAAGTCCACAGATACGCAGTATTTT.

CDR3 nucleotides: TGTGCCAGCTCACCACTTAGAGGGGCCCCCTCCAACTATGGCTACACCTTC. Protein sequence: CASSPLRGAPSNYGYTF. This chain uses TRBV18 with TRBJ1-2; tentatively, D is TRBD1 (5 bases). Germline loops: CDR1 KGHSH, CDR2 LQKENI. Trimming stripped 1 base from V and 2 bases from J, with 17 bases between. CDR3 length equals 17 residues.

The chain joins TRBV10-2 to TRBJ2-3; 8 nucleotides align to TRBD2. The CDR3 contains 15 residues. Germline CDR1 is WSHSY and CDR2 is SAAADI. V dropped 3 bases and J dropped 5; count of bases not matched to a gene: 7. The CDR3 DNA is TGCGCCAGCAGTGACGGTTTAGCGGGGCAAGATACGCAGTATTTT. It encodes CASSDGLAGQDTQYF.

The chain combines TRBV4-1 with TRBJ2-2; 7 bases are a match to TRBD1. Per the germline V gene, CDR1 is MGHRA and CDR2 is YSYEKL. The CDR3 covers 15 residues. Losses at the gene ends were 4 bases for V and 2 bases for J; bases not matched to a gene: 4. For the CDR3, the DNA is TGCGCCAGCAGCCGCGGACAGGCTAACACCGGGGAGCTGTTTTTT. This codes for CASSRGQANTGELFF.

The V call is TRBV5-4, the J call TRBJ1-4; D call uncertain. Per the germline V gene, CDR1 is SGHNT and CDR2 is YYREEE (reference sequence). The CDR3 runs to 14 residues. V lost 4 bases to trimming and J lost 5 bases, with 12 bases between them. The CDR3 nucleotides are TGTGCCAGCAGCCAAAGGACTGAAAATGAAAAACTGTTTTTT. Translated: CASSQRTENEKLFF.

In DNA form, the CDR3 reads TGTGCCAGCAGTTCCCGACAGGGGGAGACCCAGTACTTC. Amino acid sequence: CASSSRQGETQYF. This chain connects TRBV27 to TRBJ2-5; 8 nucleotides match TRBD1. From germline, CDR1 is MNHEY and CDR2 SMNVEV (reference sequence). The CDR3 covers 13 residues. With 4 bases clipped from V and 5 bases from J, the junction kept 3 bases outside the gene matches.

The chain couples TRBV12-3 or TRBV12-4 to TRBJ1-1, with D hard to call. The V and J ends lost 1 base and 5 bases respectively, with 5 bases between them. The CDR3 contains 12 residues. In nucleotides, the CDR3 is TGTGCCAGCAGTTTAGTAGGAACTGAAGCTTTCTTT. Its protein is CASSLVGTEAFF.

This clone appeared once. The chain couples TRBV18 to TRBJ2-1; TRBD1 matches at 8 bases. The CDR3 length is 14 residues. The J segment lost 5 bases and the V segment lost 3 bases, leaving 3 bases of the junction unmatched. Looked up from germline, CDR1 is KGHSH and CDR2 is LQKENI. The CDR3 loop reads CASSPLTGDNEQFF. The CDR3, as DNA: TGTGCCAGCTCACCTTTGACAGGGGACAATGAGCAGTTCTTC.

The rearrangement links TRBV10-2 to TRBJ1-3; 8 bases agree with TRBD1. Germline trimming cut 8 bases from V and 3 bases from J; bases unmatched to any gene: 6. Looked up from germline, CDR1 is WSHSY and CDR2 is SAAADI. The length of the CDR3 is 14 residues. The CDR3 DNA follows: TGCGCCAGCGCCAGGGGGCAAGATGGAAACACCATATATTTT. This gives the protein CASARGQDGNTIYF.

The genes are TRBV6-4 and TRBJ2-3, with D unresolved. Germline V gene sequence: CDR1 MRHNA, CDR2 SNTAGT. CDR3 size: 13 residues. Trimming took 4 bases from V and 0 from J, leaving 5 bases between them. In DNA form, the CDR3 reads TGTGCCAGCAGTGTAGGAAGCACAGATACGCAGTATTTT. Its translation: CASSVGSTDTQYF.

This clone was recorded once. Additional DNA sequences in this sample encode the identical CDR3. The CDR3, as DNA: TGTGCCAGCAGCCCCCTTTCCGGGTACACCGGGGAGCTGTTTTTT. It translates to CASSPLSGYTGELFF. The chain employs TRBV6-2 or TRBV6-3 and TRBJ2-2; no clear D. Germline CDR1 MNHEY, CDR2 SVGEGT. The CDR3 extends over 15 amino acids. V lost 6 bases and J lost 3, with 14 bases in between.

The J gene is TRBJ2-7, the V gene TRBV7-6, with a possible D match to TRBD2 (5 bases). CDR1 is SGHVS and CDR2 is FNYEAQ in the germline V gene. This CDR3 has 15 residues. With 5 bases removed from V and 4 bases from J, the gap between germline ends came to 18 bases. CDR3: CASSLTRGEGYEQYF. The CDR3 DNA is TGTGCCAGCAGCCTAACACGGGGAGAAGGTTACGAGCAGTACTTC.

For the CDR3, the DNA is TGCGCCAGCAGCCAATTCTGGTACCGAGAGACCCAGTACTTC. Translation: CASSQFWYRETQYF. The rearrangement links TRBV4-1 to TRBJ2-5; D gene uncertain. Trimming removed 2 bases from V and 4 bases from J, with 11 bases in between. The CDR3 length is 14 residues. The V gene's germline CDR1 is MGHRA and CDR2 YSYEKL.

The J gene is TRBJ2-2, the V gene TRBV27; D not certain. Germline CDR1 is MNHEY and CDR2 is SMNVEV (reference sequence). The V end was cut by 0 bases, the J end by 7 bases, with 3 bases between. The CDR3 totals 12 residues. The CDR3 DNA reads TGTGCCAGCAGTTTATCGGGCGGGGAGCTGTTTTTT. Protein sequence: CASSLSGGELFF.